The T cell receptor (beta chain) described here comes from a study of high-grade serous ovarian cancer treatment subgroups. The CDR3 extends over 15 amino acids. The germline V gene encodes CDR1 LNHDA and CDR2 SQIVND (reference sequence). V was clipped by 0 bases and J by 4 bases, with 10 bases between them. Tumor samples were obtained before definitive surgery or chemotherapy. Sequenced by immunoSEQ multiplex PCR; TCRdb stores in-frame clones only, minus some. The sample has about 8,600 clones; roughly 78% are singletons. The study, taken as a whole, reports: Different patients shared almost no repertoire; same-patient tumors shared roughly 0.11 to 0.8. TCR clonal relatedness correlated positively with neoantigen level.

On this clone: What it binds is unknown.

The receptor's source is a human donor with high-grade serous ovarian cancer. Sample: tumor tissue. This chain uses TRBV19 with TRBJ2-1; D not resolved. CDR3 DNA: TGTGCCAGTAGTATAGAGGGGTCGGCTTACAATGAGCAGTTCTTC. Translation gives CASSIEGSAYNEQFF.